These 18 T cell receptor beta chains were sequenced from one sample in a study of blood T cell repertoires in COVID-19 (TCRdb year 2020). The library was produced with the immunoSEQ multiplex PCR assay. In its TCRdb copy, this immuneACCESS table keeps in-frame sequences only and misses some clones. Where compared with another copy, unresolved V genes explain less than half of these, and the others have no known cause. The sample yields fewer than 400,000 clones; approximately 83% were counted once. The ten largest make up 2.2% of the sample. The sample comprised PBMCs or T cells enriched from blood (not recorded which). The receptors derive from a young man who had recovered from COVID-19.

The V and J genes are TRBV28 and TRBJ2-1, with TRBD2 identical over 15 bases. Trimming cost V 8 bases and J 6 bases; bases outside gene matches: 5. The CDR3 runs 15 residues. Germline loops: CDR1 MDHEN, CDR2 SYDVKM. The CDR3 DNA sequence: TGTGCCAGCTGGACTAGCGGGGGGGCTGGCAATGAGCAGTTCTTC. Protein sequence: CASWTSGGAGNEQFF.

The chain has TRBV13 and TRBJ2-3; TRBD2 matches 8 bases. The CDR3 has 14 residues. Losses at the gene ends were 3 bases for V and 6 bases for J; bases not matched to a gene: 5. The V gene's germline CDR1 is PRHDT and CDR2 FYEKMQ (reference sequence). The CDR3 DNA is TGTGCCAGCAGCTTGGATAGCGGGGCTGATACGCAGTATTTT. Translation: CASSLDSGADTQYF.

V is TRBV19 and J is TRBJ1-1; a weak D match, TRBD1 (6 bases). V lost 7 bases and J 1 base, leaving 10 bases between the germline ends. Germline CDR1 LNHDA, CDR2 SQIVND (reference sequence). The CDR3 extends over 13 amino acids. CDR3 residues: CASTRTANTEAFF. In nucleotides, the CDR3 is TGTGCCAGTACCAGGACAGCGAACACTGAAGCTTTCTTT.

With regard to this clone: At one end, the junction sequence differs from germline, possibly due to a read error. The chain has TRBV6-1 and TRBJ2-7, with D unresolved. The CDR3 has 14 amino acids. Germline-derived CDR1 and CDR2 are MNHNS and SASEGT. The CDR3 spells CASSEPPVRFRFLF. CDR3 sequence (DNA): TGTGCCAGCAGTGAACCCCCCGTGAGGTTTCGGTTCCTCTTC.

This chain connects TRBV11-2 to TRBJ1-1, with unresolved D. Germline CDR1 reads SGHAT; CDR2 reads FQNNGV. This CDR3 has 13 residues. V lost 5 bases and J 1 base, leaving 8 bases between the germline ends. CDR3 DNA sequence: TGTGCCAGCAGCCCCAACACGAACACTGAAGCTTTCTTT. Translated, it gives CASSPNTNTEAFF. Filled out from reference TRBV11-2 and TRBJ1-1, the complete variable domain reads EAGVAQSPRYKIIEKRQSVAFWCNPISGHATLYWYQQILGQGPKLLIQFQNNGVVDDSQLPKDRFSAERLKGVDSTLKIQPAKLEDSAVYLCASSPNTNTEAFFGQGTRLTVV.

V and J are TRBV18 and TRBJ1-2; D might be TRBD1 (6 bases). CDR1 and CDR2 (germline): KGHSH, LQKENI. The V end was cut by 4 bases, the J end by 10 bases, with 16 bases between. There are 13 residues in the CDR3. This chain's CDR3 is CASSLSQGSDYTF. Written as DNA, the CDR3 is TGTGCCAGCTCACTCAGTCAGGGGTCTGACTACACCTTC.

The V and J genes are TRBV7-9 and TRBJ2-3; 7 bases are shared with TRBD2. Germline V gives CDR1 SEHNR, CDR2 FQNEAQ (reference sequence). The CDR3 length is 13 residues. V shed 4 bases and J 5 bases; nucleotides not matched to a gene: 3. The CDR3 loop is CASSSSGGDTQYF. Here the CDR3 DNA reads TGTGCCAGCAGCTCGTCGGGGGGAGATACGCAGTATTTT.

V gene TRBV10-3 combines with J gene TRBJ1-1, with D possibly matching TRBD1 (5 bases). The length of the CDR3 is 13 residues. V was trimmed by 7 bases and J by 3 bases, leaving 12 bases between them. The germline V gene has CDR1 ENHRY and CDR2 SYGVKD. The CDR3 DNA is TGTGCCATCAAAGCCAGGGAGGACACTGAAGCTTTCTTT. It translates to CAIKAREDTEAFF.

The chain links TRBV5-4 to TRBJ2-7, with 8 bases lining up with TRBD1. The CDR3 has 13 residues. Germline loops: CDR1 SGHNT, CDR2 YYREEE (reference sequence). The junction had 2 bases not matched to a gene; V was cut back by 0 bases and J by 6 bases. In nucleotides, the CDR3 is TGTGCCAGCAGCTTGGCAGGGGGCCTCGAGCAGTACTTC. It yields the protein CASSLAGGLEQYF.

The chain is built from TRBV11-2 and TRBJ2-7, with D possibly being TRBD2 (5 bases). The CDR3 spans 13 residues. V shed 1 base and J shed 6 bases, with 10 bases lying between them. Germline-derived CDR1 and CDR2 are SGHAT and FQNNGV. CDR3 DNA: TGTGCCAGCAGCTTAGTTAGCGTCTTCGAGCAGTACTTC. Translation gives CASSLVSVFEQYF. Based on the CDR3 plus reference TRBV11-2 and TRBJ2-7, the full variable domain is EAGVAQSPRYKIIEKRQSVAFWCNPISGHATLYWYQQILGQGPKLLIQFQNNGVVDDSQLPKDRFSAERLKGVDSTLKIQPAKLEDSAVYLCASSLVSVFEQYFGPGTRLTVT.

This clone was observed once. The CDR3 DNA sequence: TGTGCCAGCTCACCACCAACCGGGGTAGCGTATGGCTACACCTTC. Amino acid sequence: CASSPPTGVAYGYTF. The chain employs TRBV18 and TRBJ1-2; the D is unclear. CDR1 is KGHSH, CDR2 LQKENI, per germline. CDR3 size: 15 residues. The ends were cut back, 0 bases at V and 5 bases at J, with 13 bases in the middle.

In DNA, the CDR3 is TGTGCCAGCAATGTTCAGGTCTCTGGGGCCAACGTCCTGACTTTC. Its translation: CASNVQVSGANVLTF. The V and J genes are TRBV7-2 and TRBJ2-6, with D hard to call. V was shortened by 7 bases and J by 0 bases, with 10 bases between the two germline ends. CDR3 length: 15 amino acids. Germline loops: CDR1 SGHTA, CDR2 FQGNSA.

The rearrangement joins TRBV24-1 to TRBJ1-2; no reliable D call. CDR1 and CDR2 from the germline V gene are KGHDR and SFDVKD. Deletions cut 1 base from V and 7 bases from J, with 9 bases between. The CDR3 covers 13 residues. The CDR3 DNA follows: TGTGCCACCAGTGATTTTGAGGGTGGTGGCTACACCTTC. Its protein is CATSDFEGGGYTF.

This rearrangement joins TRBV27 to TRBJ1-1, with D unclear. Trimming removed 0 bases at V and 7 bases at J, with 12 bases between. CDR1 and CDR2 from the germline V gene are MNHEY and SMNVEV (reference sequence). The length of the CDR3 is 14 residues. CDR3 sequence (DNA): TGTGCCAGCAGTTTATCGGCAGGCGACCATGAAGCTTTCTTT. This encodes CASSLSAGDHEAFF.

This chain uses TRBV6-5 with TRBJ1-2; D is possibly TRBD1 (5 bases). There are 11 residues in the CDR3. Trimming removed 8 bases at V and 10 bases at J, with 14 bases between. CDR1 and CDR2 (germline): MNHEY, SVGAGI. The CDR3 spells CASRGGGPYTF. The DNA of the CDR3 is TGTGCCAGCCGCGGGGGGGGTCCCTACACCTTC.

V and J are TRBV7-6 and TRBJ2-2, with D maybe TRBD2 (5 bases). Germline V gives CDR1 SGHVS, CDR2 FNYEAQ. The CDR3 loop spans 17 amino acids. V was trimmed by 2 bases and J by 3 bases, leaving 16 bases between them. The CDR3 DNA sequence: TGTGCCAGCAGCTTACCAGTTTCCGGGATCGACACCGGGGAGCTGTTTTTT. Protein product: CASSLPVSGIDTGELFF.

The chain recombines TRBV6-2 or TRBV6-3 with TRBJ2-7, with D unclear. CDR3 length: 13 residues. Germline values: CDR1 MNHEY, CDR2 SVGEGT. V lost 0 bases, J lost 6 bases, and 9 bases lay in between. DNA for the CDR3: TGTGCCAGCAGTTACTCGAGTCTCTTCGAGCAGTACTTC. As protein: CASSYSSLFEQYF.

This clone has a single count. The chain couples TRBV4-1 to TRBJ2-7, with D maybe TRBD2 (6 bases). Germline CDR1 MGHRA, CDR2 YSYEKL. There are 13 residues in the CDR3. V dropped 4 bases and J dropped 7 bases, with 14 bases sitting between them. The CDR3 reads CASSLLMEGEQYF. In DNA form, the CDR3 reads TGCGCCAGCAGCCTGTTAATGGAGGGTGAGCAGTACTTC.